Listed here are 12 T cell receptor beta chains from one sample, sequenced in a study of type 1 regulatory T cells. TCRdb re-called the reads with MiXCR, one entry per CDR3 protein. The data contain just under 65,000 distinct CDR3 sequences, 49% of them singletons. Antigens of these TCRs are unknown. Sequences were obtained from cultured non-Tr1 T cells, either the whole culture or a sorted T cell fraction (not recorded which). The receptors originated from a human donor in good health.

This chain connects TRBV19 to TRBJ2-7; possible D gene TRBD2, 7 bases. Deletions cut 4 bases from V and 2 bases from J, with 12 bases between. The CDR3 is made up of 14 amino acids. Per germline, CDR1 LNHDA and CDR2 SQIVND (reference sequence). The CDR3 bases are TGTGCCAGTAGTAAGCGGGACACAGCCTACGAGCAGTACTTC. It translates to CASSKRDTAYEQYF. Based on the CDR3 plus reference TRBV19 and TRBJ2-7, the full variable domain is DGGITQSPKYLFRKEGQNVTLSCEQNLNHDAMYWYRQDPGQGLRLIYYSQIVNDFQKGDIAEGYSVSREKKESFPLTVTSAQKNPTAFYLCASSKRDTAYEQYFGPGTRLTVT.

The chain links TRBV4-1 to TRBJ2-5, with 7 positions matching TRBD1. Per germline, CDR1 MGHRA and CDR2 YSYEKL. V lost 4 bases to trimming and J lost 11 bases; unmatched junction nucleotides: 16. This CDR3 is 15 amino acids long. The CDR3 coding sequence is TGCGCCAGCAGCCGCACCGGACAGGACACCTGGGTTCAGTACTTC. Protein product: CASSRTGQDTWVQYF.

V usage is TRBV4-2 and J usage is TRBJ1-2; the match to TRBD1 covers 10 bases. With V trimmed by 4 bases and J by 6 bases, 11 bases remained unmatched. The V gene's germline CDR1 is LGHNA and CDR2 YNFKEQ. The CDR3 has 16 residues. Written as DNA, the CDR3 is TGTGCCAGCAGCCGCCAAAGACAGGGGGCCTTCGATGGCTACACCTTC. It yields the protein CASSRQRQGAFDGYTF.

This clonotype was detected only a few times. The J gene is TRBJ2-1, the V gene TRBV20-1; D gene ambiguous. Trimming stripped 4 bases from V and 10 bases from J, with 17 bases between. The CDR3 has 13 residues. Germline V gene sequence: CDR1 DFQATT, CDR2 SNEGSKA (reference sequence). The DNA of the CDR3 is TGCAGTGCTATAACCCCCTCAACGCGGGAGCAGTTCTTC. It encodes CSAITPSTREQFF.

This clonotype has a handful of counts. The chain couples TRBV30 to TRBJ1-6; 7 nucleotides line up with TRBD1. The CDR3 runs 16 residues. V gave up 5 bases and J gave up 7 bases; unmatched junction bases: 14. CDR1 and CDR2 (germline): GTSNPN, SVGIG (reference sequence). The CDR3 spells CAWQNAPGTANSPLHF. The CDR3 coding sequence is TGTGCCTGGCAAAACGCGCCCGGGACAGCAAATTCACCCCTCCACTTT.

The gene calls are TRBV29-1 and TRBJ2-4, with TRBD2 as a possible D gene (5 bases). The CDR3 is 13 amino acids. V shed 7 bases and J shed 0 bases, with 10 bases lying between them. Germline CDR1 and CDR2: SQVTM and ANQGSEA. The CDR3 here is CSGLSAAKNIQYF. The CDR3 coding sequence is TGCAGCGGGCTTAGCGCAGCCAAAAACATTCAGTACTTC.

The rearrangement links TRBV30 to TRBJ2-5; no reliable D call. Germline CDR1 is GTSNPN and CDR2 is SVGIG (reference sequence). The CDR3 runs to 12 residues. Trimming pared 1 base from V and 4 bases from J, leaving 7 bases between. CDR3 coding DNA: TGTGCCTGGAGTGCCAATCTAGAGACCCAGTACTTC. Amino acid sequence: CAWSANLETQYF.

This rearrangement joins TRBV7-9 to TRBJ2-2; no firm D call. The CDR3 has 13 amino acids. With 8 bases removed from V and 0 bases from J, the gap between germline ends came to 7 bases. Per the germline V gene, CDR1 is SEHNR and CDR2 is FQNEAQ (reference sequence). The CDR3: CASGSTNTGELFF. CDR3 DNA sequence: TGTGCCAGCGGCTCTACGAACACCGGGGAGCTGTTTTTT.

The genes are TRBV6-2 or TRBV6-3 and TRBJ1-1; 7 bases fit TRBD1. From germline, CDR1 is MNHEY and CDR2 SVGEGT. The CDR3 loop spans 17 amino acids. The V gene end was trimmed by 0 bases and the J gene end by 1 base; junction bases not matched to a gene: 8. CDR3: CASSYSRQGGRNTEAFF. The DNA of the CDR3 is TGTGCCAGCAGTTACTCCAGACAGGGTGGAAGGAACACTGAAGCTTTCTTT.

The chain joins TRBV6-2 or TRBV6-3 to TRBJ2-7; D possibly corresponds to TRBD1 (6 bases). V lost 6 bases and J 1 base, leaving 25 bases between the germline ends. Germline V gives CDR1 MNHEY, CDR2 SVGEGT. This CDR3 has 18 residues. CDR3 sequence reads: CASREFQGFKSQSYEQYF. DNA for the CDR3: TGTGCCAGCAGAGAATTCCAGGGGTTCAAGTCCCAATCCTACGAGCAGTACTTC.

This chain joins TRBV24-1 and TRBJ1-5; 8 nucleotides line up with TRBD1. Trimming removed 6 bases from V and 5 bases from J; junction bases left unmatched: 5. CDR1 is KGHDR, CDR2 SFDVKD, per germline. The CDR3 consists of 14 residues. The CDR3 reads CATSSGQGYQPQHF. Written as DNA, the CDR3 is TGTGCCACCAGTTCAGGACAGGGCTATCAGCCCCAGCATTTT.

This clonotype was observed a handful of times. The chain has TRBV11-2 and TRBJ2-5, with TRBD1 matching 7 bases. Trimming cost V 5 bases and J 9 bases; bases outside gene matches: 3. CDR3 length: 11 amino acids. Germline V CDR1 and CDR2: SGHAT, FQNNGV. The CDR3 sequence is CASSIQGPQYF. The DNA of the CDR3 is TGTGCCAGCAGCATACAGGGGCCCCAGTACTTC. The variable domain in full, completed from reference TRBV11-2 and TRBJ2-5, reads EAGVAQSPRYKIIEKRQSVAFWCNPISGHATLYWYQQILGQGPKLLIQFQNNGVVDDSQLPKDRFSAERLKGVDSTLKIQPAKLEDSAVYLCASSIQGPQYFGPGTRLLVL.